These 7 T cell receptor beta chains were sequenced from one sample in a study of OX40 agonist ivuxolimab in advanced cancers. The data were produced by immunoSEQ multiplex PCR, yet TCRdb's version contains in-frame clones alone and is incomplete. The table lists roughly 52,000 clones, over 60% of them singletons. Material: CD4+ or CD8+ T cells sorted from blood, obtained in a trial of the OX40 agonist ivuxolimab. The receptor source for this set is an adult with an advanced solid tumor such as melanoma, head and neck, liver or kidney cancer.

Written as DNA, the CDR3 is TGCGCCAGCACGGGGGGTAGTGGGGACGAGCAGTACTTC. This encodes CASTGGSGDEQYF. This chain joins TRBV5-1 and TRBJ2-7, with TRBD2 identical over 7 bases. The CDR3 extends over 13 amino acids. Germline-derived CDR1 and CDR2 are SGHRS and YFSETQ. The V segment lost 6 bases and the J segment 5 bases; nucleotides outside the gene matches: 8.

This chain uses TRBV15 with TRBJ2-1; 9 nucleotides match TRBD1. After removal of 6 bases from V and 2 bases from J, the junction contained 5 bases not matched to a gene. Germline-derived CDR1 and CDR2 are LNHNV and YYDKDF (reference sequence). CDR3 length: 15 amino acids. CDR3 nucleotides: TGTGCCACCAGGCAAAACAGGGGGCCCTACAATGAGCAGTTCTTC. This translates into CATRQNRGPYNEQFF.

This clone has just one count. The chain employs TRBV7-9 and TRBJ2-1, with 8 bases fitting TRBD1. The ends lost 0 bases at V and 7 bases at J; junction bases unmatched: 17. From germline, CDR1 is SEHNR and CDR2 FQNEAQ (reference sequence). This CDR3 is built from 19 residues. CDR3 in DNA: TGTGCCAGCAGCTTAGCGGTCATATGGGGACAGGACCGTGGGAATGAGCAGTTCTTC. It specifies CASSLAVIWGQDRGNEQFF.

This rearrangement joins TRBV7-8 to TRBJ2-1; D remains ambiguous. Trimming removed 8 bases from V and 5 bases from J, with 13 bases in between. Germline V lookup: CDR1 SGHVS, CDR2 FQNEAQ. The CDR3 consists of 13 residues. The DNA of the CDR3 is TGTGCCAGCGCGGCCGGCCTGAACAATGAGCAGTTCTTC. Translation: CASAAGLNNEQFF.

V gene TRBV27 combines with J gene TRBJ1-4; D is possibly TRBD1 (6 bases). The V gene lost 2 bases and the J gene lost 11 bases, with 9 bases spanning the gap. Germline V gene sequence: CDR1 MNHEY, CDR2 SMNVEV (reference sequence). The CDR3 loop spans 12 amino acids. The CDR3 loop reads CASSLEGGKLFF. The DNA of the CDR3 is TGTGCCAGCAGTTTAGAAGGGGGGAAACTGTTTTTT.

J is TRBJ1-3 and V is TRBV2; D ambiguous. Trimming pared 3 bases from V and 0 bases from J, leaving 6 bases between. The V gene's germline CDR1 is SNHLY and CDR2 FYNNEI. This CDR3 has 14 residues. The CDR3 loop reads CASSDGVSGNTIYF. The DNA for the CDR3 is TGTGCCAGCAGTGACGGAGTCTCTGGAAACACCATATATTTT.

The V gene is TRBV9, the J gene TRBJ2-1, with unresolved D. The ends were cut back, 0 bases at V and 7 bases at J, with 17 bases in the middle. Germline-derived CDR1 and CDR2 are SGDLS and YYNGEE. CDR3 length: 16 amino acids. DNA of the CDR3: TGTGCCAGCAGCGTAGAAGGCACAAGTGGAAGGAATGAGCAGTTCTTC. Its translation is CASSVEGTSGRNEQFF.